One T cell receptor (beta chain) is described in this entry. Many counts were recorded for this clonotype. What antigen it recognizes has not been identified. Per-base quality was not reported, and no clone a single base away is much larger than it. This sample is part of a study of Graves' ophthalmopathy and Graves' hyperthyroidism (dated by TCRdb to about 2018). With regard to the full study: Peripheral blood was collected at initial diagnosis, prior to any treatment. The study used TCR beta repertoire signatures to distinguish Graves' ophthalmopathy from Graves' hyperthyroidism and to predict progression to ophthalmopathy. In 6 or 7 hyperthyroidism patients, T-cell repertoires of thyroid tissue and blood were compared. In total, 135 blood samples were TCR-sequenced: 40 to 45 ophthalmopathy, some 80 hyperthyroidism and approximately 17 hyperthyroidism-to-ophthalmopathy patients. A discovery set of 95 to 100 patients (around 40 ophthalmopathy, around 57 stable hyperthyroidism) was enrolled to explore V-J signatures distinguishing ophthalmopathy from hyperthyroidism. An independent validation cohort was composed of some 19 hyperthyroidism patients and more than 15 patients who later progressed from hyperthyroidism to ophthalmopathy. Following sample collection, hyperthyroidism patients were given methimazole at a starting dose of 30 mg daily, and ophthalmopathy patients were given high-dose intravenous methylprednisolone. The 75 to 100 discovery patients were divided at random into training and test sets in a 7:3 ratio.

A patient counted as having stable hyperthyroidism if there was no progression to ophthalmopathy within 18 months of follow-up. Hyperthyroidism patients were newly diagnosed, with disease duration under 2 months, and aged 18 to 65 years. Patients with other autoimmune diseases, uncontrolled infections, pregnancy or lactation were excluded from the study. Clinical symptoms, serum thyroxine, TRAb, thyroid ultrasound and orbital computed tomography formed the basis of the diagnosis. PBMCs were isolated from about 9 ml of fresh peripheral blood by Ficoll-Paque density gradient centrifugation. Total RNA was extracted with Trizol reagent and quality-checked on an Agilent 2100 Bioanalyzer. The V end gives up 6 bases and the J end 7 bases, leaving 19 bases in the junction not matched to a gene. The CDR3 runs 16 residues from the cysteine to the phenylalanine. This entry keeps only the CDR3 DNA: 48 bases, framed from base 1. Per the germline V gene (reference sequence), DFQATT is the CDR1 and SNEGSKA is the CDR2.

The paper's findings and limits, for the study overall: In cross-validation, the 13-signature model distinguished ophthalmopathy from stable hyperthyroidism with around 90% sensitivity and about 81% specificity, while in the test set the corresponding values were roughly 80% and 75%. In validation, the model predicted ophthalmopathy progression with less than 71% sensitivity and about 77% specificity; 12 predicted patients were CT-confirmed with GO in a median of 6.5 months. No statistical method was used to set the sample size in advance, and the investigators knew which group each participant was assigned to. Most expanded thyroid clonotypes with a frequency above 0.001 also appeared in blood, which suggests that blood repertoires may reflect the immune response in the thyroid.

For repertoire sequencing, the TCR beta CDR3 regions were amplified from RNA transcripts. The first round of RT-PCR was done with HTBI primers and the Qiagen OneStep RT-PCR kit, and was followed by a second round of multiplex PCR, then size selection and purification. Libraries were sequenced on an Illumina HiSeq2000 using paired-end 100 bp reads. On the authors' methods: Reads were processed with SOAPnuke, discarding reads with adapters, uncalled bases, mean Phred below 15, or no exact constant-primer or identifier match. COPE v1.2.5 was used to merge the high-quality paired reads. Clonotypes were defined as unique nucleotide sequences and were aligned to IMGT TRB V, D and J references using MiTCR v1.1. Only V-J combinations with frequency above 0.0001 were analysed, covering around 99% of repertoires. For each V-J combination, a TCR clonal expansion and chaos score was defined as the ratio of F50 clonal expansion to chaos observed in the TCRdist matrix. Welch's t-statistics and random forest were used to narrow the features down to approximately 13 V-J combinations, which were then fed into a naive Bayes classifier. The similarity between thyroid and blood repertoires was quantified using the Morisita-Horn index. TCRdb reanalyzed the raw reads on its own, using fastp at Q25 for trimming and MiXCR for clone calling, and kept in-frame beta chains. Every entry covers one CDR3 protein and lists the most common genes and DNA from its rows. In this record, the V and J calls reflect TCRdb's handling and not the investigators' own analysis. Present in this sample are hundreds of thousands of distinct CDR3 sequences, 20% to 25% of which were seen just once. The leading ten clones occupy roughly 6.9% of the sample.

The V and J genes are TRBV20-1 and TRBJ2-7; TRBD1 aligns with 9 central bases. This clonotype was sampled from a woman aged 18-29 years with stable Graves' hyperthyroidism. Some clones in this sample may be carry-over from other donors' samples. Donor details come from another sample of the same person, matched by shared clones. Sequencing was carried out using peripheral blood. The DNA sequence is TGCAGTGCAACCGTTCCGGGACAGGGTTATCGCGGGGAGCAGTACTTC. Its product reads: CSATVPGQGYRGEQYF.